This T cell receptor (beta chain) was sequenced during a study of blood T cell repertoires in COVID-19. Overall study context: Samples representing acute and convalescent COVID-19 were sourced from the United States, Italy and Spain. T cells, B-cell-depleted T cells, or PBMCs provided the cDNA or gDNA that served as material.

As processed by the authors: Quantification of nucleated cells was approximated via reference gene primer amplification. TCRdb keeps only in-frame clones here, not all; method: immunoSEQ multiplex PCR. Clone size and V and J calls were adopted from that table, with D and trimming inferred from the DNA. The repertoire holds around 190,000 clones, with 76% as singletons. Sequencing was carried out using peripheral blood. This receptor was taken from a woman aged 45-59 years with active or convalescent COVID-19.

CDR3 in DNA: TGTGCCAGCAGCCTCGCGGGACTAGTGGGACGGCAAGAGACCCAGTACTTC. Its translation: CASSLAGLVGRQETQYF. The V call is TRBV3-1 (or the pseudogene TRBV3-2), the J call TRBJ2-5, with TRBD2 identical over 8 bases. J was trimmed by 2 bases and V by 4 bases; bases with no gene match: 12. This CDR3 is 17 amino acids long. CDR1 LGHDT and CDR2 YNNKEL come from the germline V gene (reference sequence).